This record looks at one TCR beta chain sequence and its context. In the original processing: Amplification with reference gene primers provided the estimates of nucleated cell counts. Measured with immunoSEQ multiplex PCR; TCRdb has only the in-frame clones, and not every one. D and trimming come from the DNA, and the V and J calls and clone size come from that table. The sample yields under 8,000 clones, around 80% seen once. This specimen belongs to a study of blood T cell repertoires in COVID-19. The overall study: Acute and convalescent COVID-19 specimens originated in the United States, Italy and Spain. T cells, B-cell-depleted T cells, or PBMCs provided the cDNA or gDNA that served as material.

The sequence was collected from a human donor with active COVID-19. The donor label of this sample is uncertain. Sample: peripheral blood.

The CDR3 spells CASSSRGRGTDTQYF. The CDR3 region has the DNA TGTGCCAGCAGCTCCAGGGGAAGGGGCACAGATACGCAGTATTTT. The chain has TRBV5-4 and TRBJ2-3; D is perhaps TRBD1 (6 bases). The CDR3 extends over 15 amino acids. Trimming left V 3 bases short and J 1 base short, with 12 bases between. Germline V gene lookup returns CDR1 SGHNT and CDR2 YYREEE (reference sequence).